The 7 T cell receptor beta chains reported below all come from one sample, sequenced in a study of beta chain features in type 1 diabetes. Investigators reverse transcribed all isolated RNA, so they sequenced expressed TCRB transcripts. Libraries were prepared by immunoSEQ multiplex PCR; TCRdb keeps only in-frame clonotypes and omits some of them. The data hold 350,000 to 450,000 clones, with roughly 13% observed a single time. Material: naive CD4+ T cells from blood. These receptors were taken from a young man in good health.

This clone has only a few counts. V is TRBV6-4 and J is TRBJ1-2; D possibly corresponds to TRBD1 (5 bases). Germline loops: CDR1 MRHNA, CDR2 SNTAGT. CDR3 length equals 11 residues. V was pared by 8 bases and J by 6 bases, with 10 bases between. The CDR3: CASATGHGYTF. The CDR3 DNA follows: TGTGCCAGCGCTACAGGACATGGCTACACCTTC.

This clone was counted only a few times. DNA for the CDR3: TGTGCCTGGAGTGTACAGGAACGGCAGCCCCAGCATTTT. Translation gives CAWSVQERQPQHF. V is TRBV30 and J is TRBJ1-5; D is possibly TRBD1 (5 bases). This CDR3 is 13 amino acids long. V lost 0 bases to trimming and J lost 7 bases, with 10 bases between them. The germline CDR1 and CDR2 sequences are GTSNPN and SVGIG (reference sequence).

V gene TRBV7-2 combines with J gene TRBJ2-1, with D unresolved. V was cut by 1 base and J by 8 bases, with 6 bases left in between. Looked up from germline, CDR1 is SGHTA and CDR2 is FQGNSA. This CDR3 spans 12 amino acids. Here the CDR3 DNA reads TGTGCCAGCAGCTTAGAGTTGTATGAGCAGTTCTTC. Its protein is CASSLELYEQFF.

The rearrangement links TRBV7-9 to TRBJ2-1; 9 positions match TRBD2. Germline CDR1 SEHNR, CDR2 FQNEAQ (reference sequence). The CDR3 consists of 15 residues. V lost 5 bases to trimming and J lost 4 bases; unmatched junction nucleotides: 6. The CDR3: CASSAGTSRYNEQFF. In nucleotides, the CDR3 is TGTGCCAGCAGCGCGGGGACTAGCCGTTACAATGAGCAGTTCTTC. Together with reference TRBV7-9 and TRBJ2-1, the CDR3 gives the full variable domain: DTGVSQNPRHKITKRGQNVTFRCDPISEHNRLYWYRQTLGQGPEFLTYFQNEAQLEKSRLLSDRFSAERPKGSFSTLEIQRTEQGDSAMYLCASSAGTSRYNEQFFGPGTRLTVL.

Many counts were recorded for this clone. The chain couples TRBV30 to TRBJ1-2; D unclear. The CDR3 extends over 11 amino acids. Trimming cost V 4 bases and J 7 bases, with 10 bases left between them. Germline lookup yields CDR1 GTSNPN and CDR2 SVGIG (reference sequence). The CDR3 bases are TGTGCCTGGACGTCTATCCTTGGCTACACCTTC. Translating gives CAWTSILGYTF.

This clone was detected a few times. V usage is TRBV7-9 and J usage is TRBJ2-1; D gene unclear. Per the germline V gene, CDR1 is SEHNR and CDR2 is FQNEAQ (reference sequence). V lost 7 bases, J lost 10 bases, and 11 bases lay in between. This CDR3 has 11 amino acids. The CDR3 sequence is CASTPVQEQFF. The CDR3 DNA is TGTGCCAGCACCCCGGTCCAGGAGCAGTTCTTC.

CDR3 DNA sequence: TGTGCCAGCAGCAACAGCGGGAGGGCCACAGATACGCAGTATTTT. This encodes CASSNSGRATDTQYF. The gene calls are TRBV7-9 and TRBJ2-3; 10 nucleotides agree with TRBD2. V shed 5 bases, J shed 2 bases, and the junction held 4 bases outside the gene matches. This CDR3 contains 15 residues. Germline loops: CDR1 SEHNR, CDR2 FQNEAQ (reference sequence).